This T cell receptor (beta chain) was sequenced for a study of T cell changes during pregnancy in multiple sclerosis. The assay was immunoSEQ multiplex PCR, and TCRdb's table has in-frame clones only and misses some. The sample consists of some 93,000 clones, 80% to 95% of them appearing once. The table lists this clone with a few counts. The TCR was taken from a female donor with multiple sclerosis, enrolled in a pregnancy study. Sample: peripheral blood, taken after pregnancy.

This chain's CDR3 is CASTVNPLNTEAFF. The CDR3 DNA reads TGTGCCAGCACTGTAAATCCCCTGAACACTGAAGCTTTCTTT. V usage is TRBV27 and J usage is TRBJ1-1, with unresolved D. The ends were cut back, 7 bases at V and 0 bases at J, with 12 bases in the middle. Germline values: CDR1 MNHEY, CDR2 SMNVEV (reference sequence). There are 14 residues in the CDR3.